The subject of this entry is one TCR beta chain. Antigen unknown. This specimen comes from a study of early T cells in non-severe SARS-CoV-2 infection. The overall study: Sequenced material consisted of bulk RNA (from unsorted whole blood), and chains were unpaired. Findings and caveats of the study: VDJdb-based annotation leaned toward anti-spike CD8 responses and missed private and CD4 specificities.

The TCR library protocol was used to attach unique molecular identifiers. These identifiers were attached to individual cDNA molecules. TCRdb used MiXCR to reprocess the 5' RACE reads, holding one entry per CDR3 protein. The table records tens of thousands of distinct CDR3 sequences, more than 9% of them present only once. The sequence came from an adult who was a healthcare worker with PCR-confirmed SARS-CoV-2 infection or an uninfected control (not recorded which). Source: whole blood, taken at baseline.

This CDR3 is CASSNRPTTQYF. The CDR3 DNA is TGTGCCAGCAGCAACCGACCCACTACGCAGTATTTT. The chain carries TRBV11-1 and TRBJ2-3; D ambiguous. Germline lookup yields CDR1 SGHAT and CDR2 FQDESV (reference sequence). CDR3 size: 12 residues. Trimming shortened V by 5 bases and J by 8 bases, and 11 bases separated the two germline ends.